This note documents a single TCR beta chain sequence. Its matching antigen is unknown. This sample was taken from a study of cytomegalovirus exposure and HLA in healthy donors. The PCR made use of 60 Vbeta and 13 Jbeta primers. Sequenced by immunoSEQ multiplex PCR; TCRdb stores in-frame clones only, minus some. The sample records 150,000 to 180,000 clones, over 75% being singletons. Study observations and caveats: In vitro testing confirmed a few CMV-associated chains as specific for CMV antigens. Reported findings show TCR beta sequences accurately forecast HLA-A and HLA-B alleles in most subjects. HLA alleles were associated with fewer than 20,000 TCR beta sequences in a later analysis at 0.05 false discovery rate.

The V gene's germline CDR1 is SGDLS and CDR2 YYNGEE. The V end was cut by 3 bases, the J end by 0 bases, with 10 bases between. The CDR3 loop spans 15 amino acids. This TCR was sampled from a middle-aged woman in good health and CMV-seropositive. The sequencing sample was made of PBMCs. The V and J genes are TRBV9 and TRBJ1-3, with TRBD1 as a possible D gene (5 bases). CDR3 sequence reads: CASSGTGFSGNTIYF. CDR3 sequence (DNA): TGTGCCAGCAGCGGAACAGGTTTCTCTGGAAACACCATATATTTT. Looking up the rest from reference TRBV9 and TRBJ1-3 gives the full variable domain: DSGVTQTPKHLITATGQRVTLRCSPRSGDLSVYWYQQSLDQGLQFLIQYYNGEERAKGNILERFSAQQFPDLHSELNLSSLELGDSALYFCASSGTGFSGNTIYFGEGSWLTVV.